This T cell receptor (beta chain) appears in the sequencing data of a study of blood T cell repertoires in COVID-19. Study summary: There were acute and convalescent COVID-19 samples, and they came from the United States, Italy and Spain. Sample material is recorded as cDNA or gDNA derived from T cells, B-cell-depleted T cells, or PBMCs.

Followed over time, Seattle patients had been enrolled while infection was active. The repertoire was sequenced with immunoSEQ multiplex PCR; TCRdb's copy has only in-frame clones and lacks some. The sample includes fewer than 700,000 clones, 85% to 90% of them seen just once. Trimming removed 1 base at V and 4 bases at J, with 10 bases between. Looked up from germline, CDR1 is SEHNR and CDR2 is FQNEAQ (reference sequence). CDR3 size: 14 residues. The sequenced material came from peripheral blood. The receptor was isolated from a woman in her 50s with COVID-19, enrolled during active disease. V gene TRBV7-9 combines with J gene TRBJ1-1, with no clear D. The CDR3: CASSLGQVSTEAFF. The CDR3 bases are TGTGCCAGCAGCTTAGGGCAGGTGAGCACTGAAGCTTTCTTT.